One and the same sample provided the 22 T cell receptor beta chains below, sequenced in a study of cytomegalovirus exposure and HLA in healthy donors. With 60 Vbeta and 13 Jbeta primers, the PCR was carried out. The method was immunoSEQ multiplex PCR; TCRdb's version includes in-frame clones alone and lacks a portion of them. The repertoire holds over 150,000 clones, with over 80% as singletons. Sequenced sample: PBMCs. The receptors shown here come from a man aged 45 to 65 in good health and CMV-seronegative.

This chain links TRBV7-3 with TRBJ1-2; maybe TRBD1 (6 bases). Trimming stripped 5 bases from V and 2 bases from J, with 9 bases between. The CDR3 is 13 residues long. The V gene's germline CDR1 is SGHTA and CDR2 FQGTGA. The CDR3 region has the DNA TGTGCCAGCAGCCCAGGGGTGAACTATGGCTACACCTTC. Translating it yields CASSPGVNYGYTF. Combining the CDR3 with reference TRBV7-3 and TRBJ1-2 gives the whole variable domain GAGVSQTPSNKVTEKGKYVELRCDPISGHTALYWYRQSLGQGPEFLIYFQGTGAADDSGLPNDRFFAVRPEGSVSTLKIQRTERGDSAVYLCASSPGVNYGYTFGSGTRLTVV.

This clone was found once. V is TRBV6-1 and J is TRBJ1-1; maybe TRBD1 (6 bases). CDR3 length: 17 amino acids. The V gene's germline CDR1 is MNHNS and CDR2 SASEGT. V shed 2 bases and J shed 3 bases, with 19 bases lying between them. CDR3 coding DNA: TGTGCCAGCAGTGAAAGGGGGGGCGCGGGGCTGTACACTGAAGCTTTCTTT. Its translation is CASSERGGAGLYTEAFF.

V gene TRBV19 combines with J gene TRBJ2-1; 9 bases fit TRBD2. V was clipped by 3 bases and J by 3 bases; unmatched bases: 6. This CDR3 region has 16 residues. Germline V gene lookup returns CDR1 LNHDA and CDR2 SQIVND (reference sequence). The CDR3: CASSMGSGGVYNEQFF. The CDR3 DNA sequence: TGTGCCAGTAGTATGGGTAGCGGGGGAGTCTACAATGAGCAGTTCTTC.

The rearrangement uses TRBV28 and TRBJ2-1, with TRBD2 matching 13 bases. From germline, CDR1 is MDHEN and CDR2 SYDVKM. This CDR3 spans 16 amino acids. The V and J ends lost 6 bases and 4 bases, in that order; junction bases with no gene match: 6. The CDR3: CASSQTSGGEYNEQFF. The DNA of the CDR3 is TGTGCCAGCAGCCAAACTAGCGGGGGGGAATACAATGAGCAGTTCTTC.

The rearrangement joins TRBV4-3 to TRBJ2-7; 9 nucleotides align to TRBD2. The CDR3 length is 16 residues. CDR1 is LGHNA and CDR2 is YSLEER in the germline V gene. Unmatched junction bases numbered 10, after V lost 4 bases and J lost 3 bases. The CDR3 DNA reads TGCGCCAGCAGCCCCCTAGCGGGACAGACCTTCTACGAGCAGTACTTC. Translation gives CASSPLAGQTFYEQYF.

V usage is TRBV19 and J usage is TRBJ2-5; maybe TRBD1 (5 bases). Trimming took 7 bases from V and 3 from J, leaving 15 bases between them. Per the germline V gene, CDR1 is LNHDA and CDR2 is SQIVND (reference sequence). CDR3 length: 14 amino acids. Here the CDR3 DNA reads TGTGCCAGTAAAGGCTTGACAGCGAAAGAGACCCAGTACTTC. Residues: CASKGLTAKETQYF.

The CDR3 is CAWSVLDRGVGNTIYF. CDR3 in DNA: TGTGCCTGGAGTGTACTGGACAGGGGTGTTGGAAACACCATATATTTT. The chain recombines TRBV30 with TRBJ1-3, with 9 bases matching TRBD1. V shed 0 bases and J 3 bases; nucleotides not matched to a gene: 6. CDR3 length: 16 amino acids. Germline loops: CDR1 GTSNPN, CDR2 SVGIG (reference sequence).

This clone was counted a few times. V gene TRBV4-3 combines with J gene TRBJ2-1, with D hard to call. Trimming shortened V by 1 base and J by 7 bases, and 8 bases separated the two germline ends. Germline assignment: CDR1 LGHNA and CDR2 YSLEER. The CDR3 totals 13 residues. The CDR3 is CASSQGLWNEQFF. CDR3 sequence (DNA): TGCGCCAGCAGCCAAGGGCTCTGGAATGAGCAGTTCTTC.

The chain joins TRBV23-1 to TRBJ1-2; 10 bases are shared with TRBD1. TRBV23-1 is designated an ORF whose function remains uncertain. There are 13 residues in the CDR3. V was pared by 7 bases and J by 5 bases, with 4 bases of the junction left unmatched. The CDR3 protein is CASILDRGYGYTF. The CDR3 DNA reads TGCGCCAGCATCCTGGACAGGGGGTATGGCTACACCTTC.

The chain employs TRBV2 and TRBJ2-3; D perhaps matches TRBD1 (6 bases). Germline V gene lookup returns CDR1 SNHLY and CDR2 FYNNEI. V lost 6 bases and J lost 2, with 15 bases in between. This CDR3 is built from 15 residues. The CDR3: CASRDPGQVTDTQYF. The CDR3 region has the DNA TGTGCCAGCAGGGACCCGGGACAAGTCACAGATACGCAGTATTTT. The variable domain in full, completed from reference TRBV2 and TRBJ2-3, reads EPEVTQTPSHQVTQMGQEVILRCVPISNHLYFYWYRQILGQKVEFLVSFYNNEISEKSEIFDDQFSVERPDGSNFTLKIRSTKLEDSAMYFCASRDPGQVTDTQYFGPGTRLTVL.

The chain recombines TRBV5-4 with TRBJ1-2; maybe TRBD1 (5 bases). The CDR3 has 16 amino acids. The germline V gene encodes CDR1 SGHNT and CDR2 YYREEE (reference sequence). V dropped 5 bases and J dropped 4 bases, with 21 bases sitting between them. The CDR3 sequence: CASSPVGGTGLYGYTF. Written as DNA, the CDR3 is TGTGCCAGCAGTCCAGTGGGAGGGACGGGACTCTATGGCTACACCTTC.

This chain joins TRBV4-1 and TRBJ2-4; 8 nucleotides agree with TRBD2. The CDR3 extends over 16 amino acids. Germline CDR1 MGHRA, CDR2 YSYEKL. The V gene end was trimmed by 4 bases and the J gene end by 0 bases; junction bases not matched to a gene: 5. DNA of the CDR3: TGCGCCAGCAGCCCTGGACTAGCTCTAGCCAAAAACATTCAGTACTTC. This translates into CASSPGLALAKNIQYF.

The rearrangement joins TRBV7-8 to TRBJ1-2; 8 nucleotides match TRBD1. Germline CDR1 reads SGHVS; CDR2 reads FQNEAQ. Trimming took 6 bases from V and 2 from J; bases not matched to a gene: 5. The CDR3 has 14 residues. CDR3 bases: TGTGCCAGCAGACCTGGGACAGGAAACTATGGCTACACCTTC. Translation gives CASRPGTGNYGYTF.

The rearrangement joins TRBV19 to TRBJ1-1; 8 nucleotides align to TRBD1. Germline CDR1 reads LNHDA; CDR2 reads SQIVND (reference sequence). The CDR3 contains 15 residues. V lost 6 bases and J lost 0; bases outside the gene matches: 6. The CDR3 DNA follows: TGTGCCAGTAGCCCAGGGGGCCTTATGAACACTGAAGCTTTCTTT. Encoded protein: CASSPGGLMNTEAFF.

The gene calls are TRBV5-1 and TRBJ1-5; D unclear. Deletions cut 0 bases from V and 1 base from J, with 5 bases between. Germline CDR1 is SGHRS and CDR2 is YFSETQ. The CDR3 is 14 residues long. CDR3 nucleotides: TGCGCCAGCAGCTTGGGGGAGAGCAATCAGCCCCAGCATTTT. Translating it yields CASSLGESNQPQHF.

The chain is built from TRBV7-3 and TRBJ2-2; 7 bases are a match to TRBD2. The CDR3 is 15 residues long. Germline V lookup: CDR1 SGHTA, CDR2 FQGTGA. Losses at the gene ends were 5 bases for V and 7 bases for J; bases not matched to a gene: 10. CDR3 DNA: TGTGCCAGCAGCCCCACGGGAGGACTTTACGGGGAGCTGTTTTTT. This encodes CASSPTGGLYGELFF. Drawing the rest from reference TRBV7-3 and TRBJ2-2, the complete variable domain is GAGVSQTPSNKVTEKGKYVELRCDPISGHTALYWYRQSLGQGPEFLIYFQGTGAADDSGLPNDRFFAVRPEGSVSTLKIQRTERGDSAVYLCASSPTGGLYGELFFGEGSRLTVL.

This sequence joins TRBV18 and TRBJ1-1; D gene unclear. Germline-derived CDR1 and CDR2 are KGHSH and LQKENI. The CDR3 runs to 11 residues. V lost 5 bases and J lost 8, with 9 bases in between. This chain's CDR3 is CASSAQVEAFF. In nucleotides, the CDR3 is TGTGCCAGCTCAGCTCAGGTAGAAGCTTTCTTT.

V gene TRBV7-9 combines with J gene TRBJ1-2; 11 bases fit TRBD1. J gave up 4 bases and V 5 bases, and 9 bases lay outside the gene matches. The CDR3 consists of 16 residues. Germline CDR1 is SEHNR and CDR2 is FQNEAQ (reference sequence). CDR3: CASSIWTGGLFYGYTF. The CDR3, as DNA: TGTGCCAGCAGCATTTGGACAGGGGGCCTCTTCTATGGCTACACCTTC.

This sequence joins TRBV2 and TRBJ2-1; D unresolved. V was clipped by 7 bases and J by 4 bases, with 5 bases between them. From germline, CDR1 is SNHLY and CDR2 FYNNEI. This CDR3 comprises 11 residues. CDR3 region: CASTDYNEQFF. Written as DNA, the CDR3 is TGTGCCAGCACAGATTACAATGAGCAGTTCTTC.

The chain carries TRBV7-2 and TRBJ2-2; 9 positions match TRBD2. The germline CDR1 and CDR2 sequences are SGHTA and FQGNSA. CDR3 size: 15 residues. V lost 10 bases and J lost 4; bases outside the gene matches: 10. CDR3 DNA: TGTGCCACCAATAGGGGCGGGGGGGCCACCGGGGAGCTGTTTTTT. Protein sequence: CATNRGGGATGELFF.

This clone has just a few counts. The chain carries TRBV5-6 and TRBJ2-7, with 10 bases that match TRBD2. J gave up 2 bases and V 4 bases, and 6 bases lay outside the gene matches. Germline values: CDR1 SGHDT, CDR2 YYEEEE. The CDR3 loop spans 15 amino acids. The CDR3 DNA reads TGTGCCAGCAGCCTGTTCAGCGGGAGGGCCTACGAGCAGTACTTC. This translates into CASSLFSGRAYEQYF.

This chain uses TRBV28 with TRBJ1-5, with D possibly matching TRBD1 (5 bases). Germline CDR1 and CDR2: MDHEN and SYDVKM. The ends were cut back, 10 bases at V and 6 bases at J, with 19 bases in the middle. The CDR3 is made up of 14 amino acids. CDR3 region: CATREERGGQPQHF. CDR3 bases: TGTGCCACCAGGGAAGAAAGGGGCGGTCAGCCCCAGCATTTT.